A selection of T cell receptor beta chains follows, all from one sample in a study of cytomegalovirus exposure and HLA in healthy donors. Assay: immunoSEQ multiplex PCR; the TCRdb copy retains only in-frame clones and omits some. Of roughly 59,000 clones listed, approximately 70% are singletons. Sequencing was done on a sample of PBMCs. The receptors stem from a man aged 35-49 years in good health and CMV-seropositive. The conserved cysteine and the conserved F or W are not part of the CDR3 here. Fields, in order: D gene, J gene, V gene, CDR3 protein. D genes are given only for firm matches.

>.|TRBJ1-2|TRBV18
ASSITKGASNYGYT
>TRBD1|TRBJ1-6|TRBV6-5
ASRGTANSPLH
>TRBD2|TRBJ2-5|TRBV11-2
ASSWTSGGLKETQY
>TRBD1|TRBJ1-2|TRBV27
ASSLRQGGNYGYT
>TRBD2|TRBJ2-2|TRBV10-3
AIRDHSGGNTGELF
>TRBD2|TRBJ2-7|TRBV6-1
ASSVALQTSGSYEQY
>.|TRBJ1-2|TRBV29-1
SASGGYT
>.|TRBJ1-3|TRBV13
ASSLGGAFGNTIY
>TRBD2|.|TRBV7-8
ASSLSSGSYEQY
>TRBD2|TRBJ2-1|TRBV5-5
ASSLSGTGIAGGGNEQF
>TRBD1|TRBJ1-5|TRBV5-6
ASSWGQGINQPQH
>.|TRBJ1-6|TRBV7-2
ASSSVQWSPLH
>.|TRBJ2-3|TRBV2
ASSEGLSTDTQY
>TRBD1|TRBJ2-7|TRBV9
ASSTGQTYEQY
>.|TRBJ2-1|TRBV7-2
ASSQNEQF
>.|TRBJ2-7|TRBV14
ASSQTNKGERQY
>TRBD2|TRBJ2-5|TRBV6-5
ASSYYGTSGETQY
>.|TRBJ2-3|TRBV7-6
ASSTRGGADTQY
>.|TRBJ2-1|TRBV6-6
ASSYSMTQTEQF
>.|TRBJ1-3|TRBV5-1
ASSLAGTGHSGNTIY
>.|TRBJ2-7|TRBV7-2
ASSPDLGGEQY
>TRBD2|TRBJ2-2|TRBV5-6
ASSQLTSGVYTGELF
>.|TRBJ2-3|TRBV7-9
ASSWGSGGTDTQY
>.|TRBJ2-3|TRBV7-9
ASSFPRDTQY
>TRBD1|TRBJ2-1|TRBV6-5
ASSYSGQGNNEQF
>TRBD2|TRBJ2-1|TRBV27
ASSKTSGGAGEQF
>.|TRBJ1-1|TRBV6-5
ASSYSRQRSEAF
>.|TRBJ1-2|TRBV5-6
ASSLAGGGTGGYT
>.|TRBJ2-3|TRBV7-6
ASSSGEGADTQY
>.|TRBJ1-4|TRBV6-6
ASRLPTNEKLF
>.|.|TRBV2
ASSLRRDSYEQY
>.|TRBJ1-2|TRBV18
ASSPDSNYGYT
>TRBD2|TRBJ2-1|TRBV30
AWSQTSGGFGEQF
>.|TRBJ1-1|TRBV7-2
ASSPEGGILAF
>.|TRBJ1-3|TRBV5-6
ASSPIGESSGNTIY